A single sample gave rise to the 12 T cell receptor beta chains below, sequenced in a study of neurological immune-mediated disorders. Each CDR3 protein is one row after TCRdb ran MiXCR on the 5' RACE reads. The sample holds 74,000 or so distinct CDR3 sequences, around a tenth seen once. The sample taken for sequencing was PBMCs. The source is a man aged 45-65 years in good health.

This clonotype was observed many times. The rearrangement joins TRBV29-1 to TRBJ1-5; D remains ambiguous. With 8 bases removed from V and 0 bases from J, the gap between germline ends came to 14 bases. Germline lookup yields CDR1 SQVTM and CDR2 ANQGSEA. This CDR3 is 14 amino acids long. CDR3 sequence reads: CSFRVGGSNQPQHF. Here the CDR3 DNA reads TGCAGCTTCAGAGTTGGAGGTAGCAATCAGCCCCAGCATTTT.

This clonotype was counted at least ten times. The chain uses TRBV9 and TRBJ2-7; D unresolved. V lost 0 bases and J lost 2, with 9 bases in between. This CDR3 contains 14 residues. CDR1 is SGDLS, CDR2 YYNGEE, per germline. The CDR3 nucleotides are TGTGCCAGCAGCGTAGGACCGGCGGCCTACGAGCAGTACTTC. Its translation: CASSVGPAAYEQYF.

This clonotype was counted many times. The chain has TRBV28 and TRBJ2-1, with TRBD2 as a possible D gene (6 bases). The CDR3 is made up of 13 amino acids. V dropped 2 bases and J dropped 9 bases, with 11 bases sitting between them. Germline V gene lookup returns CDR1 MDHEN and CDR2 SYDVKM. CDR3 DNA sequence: TGTGCCAGCAGTTTAAGCCTAGCGTTTGAGCAGTTCTTC. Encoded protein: CASSLSLAFEQFF.

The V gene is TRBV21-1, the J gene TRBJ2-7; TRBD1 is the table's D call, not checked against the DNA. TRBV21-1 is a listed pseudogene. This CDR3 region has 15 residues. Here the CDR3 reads CASSKPRRGPTKQYF. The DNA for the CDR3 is TGTGCCAGCAGCAAACCCCGGAGAGGACCTACGAAGCAGTACTTC.

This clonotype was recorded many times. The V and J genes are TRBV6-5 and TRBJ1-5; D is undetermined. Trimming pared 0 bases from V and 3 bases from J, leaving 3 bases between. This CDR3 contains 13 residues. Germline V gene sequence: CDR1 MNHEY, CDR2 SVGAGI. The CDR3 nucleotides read TGTGCCAGCAGTTACTCGCTCAATCAGCCCCAGCATTTT. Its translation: CASSYSLNQPQHF.

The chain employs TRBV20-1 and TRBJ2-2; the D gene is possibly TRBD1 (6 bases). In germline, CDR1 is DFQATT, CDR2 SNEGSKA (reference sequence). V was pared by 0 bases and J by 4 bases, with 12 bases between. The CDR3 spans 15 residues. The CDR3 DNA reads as TGCAGTGCTAGAGAGAGAGGGGGACCCACCGGGGAGCTGTTTTTT. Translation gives CSARERGGPTGELFF.

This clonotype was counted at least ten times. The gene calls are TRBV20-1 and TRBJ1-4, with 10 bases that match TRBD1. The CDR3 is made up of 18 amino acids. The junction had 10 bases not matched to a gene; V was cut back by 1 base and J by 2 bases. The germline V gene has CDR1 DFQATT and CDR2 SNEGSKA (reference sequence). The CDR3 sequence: CSARGIGQGVITNEKLFF. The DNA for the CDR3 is TGCAGTGCTAGAGGAATTGGACAGGGGGTGATTACTAATGAAAAACTGTTTTTT.

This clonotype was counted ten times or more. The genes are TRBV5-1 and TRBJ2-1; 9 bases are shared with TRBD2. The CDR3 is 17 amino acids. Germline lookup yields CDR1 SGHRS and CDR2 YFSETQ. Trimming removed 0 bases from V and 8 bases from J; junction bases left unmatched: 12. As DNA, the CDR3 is TGCGCCAGCAGCTTGGGCAGGGGTAGCGGGAGATTGGATGAGCAGTTCTTC. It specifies CASSLGRGSGRLDEQFF.

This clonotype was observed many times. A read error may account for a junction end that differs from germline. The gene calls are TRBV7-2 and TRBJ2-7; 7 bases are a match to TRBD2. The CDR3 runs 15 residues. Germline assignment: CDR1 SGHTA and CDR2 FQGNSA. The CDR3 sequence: CASSIAGTTYYEQYF. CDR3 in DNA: TGTGCCAGCAGCATAGCCGGGACTACTTATTACGAGCAGTACTTC.

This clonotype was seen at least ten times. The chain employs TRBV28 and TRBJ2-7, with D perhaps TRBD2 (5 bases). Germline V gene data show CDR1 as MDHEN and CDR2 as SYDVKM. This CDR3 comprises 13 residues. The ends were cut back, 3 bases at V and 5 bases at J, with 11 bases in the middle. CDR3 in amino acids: CASSFSGIHEQYF. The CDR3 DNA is TGTGCCAGCAGTTTCTCGGGGATCCACGAGCAGTACTTC.

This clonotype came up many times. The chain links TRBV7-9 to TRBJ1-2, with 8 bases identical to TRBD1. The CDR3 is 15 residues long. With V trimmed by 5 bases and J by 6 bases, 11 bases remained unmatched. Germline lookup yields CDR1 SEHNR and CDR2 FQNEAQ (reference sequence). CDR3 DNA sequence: TGTGCCAGCAGCCTCCCGGGACAGGAAAATAATGGCTACACCTTC. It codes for CASSLPGQENNGYTF.

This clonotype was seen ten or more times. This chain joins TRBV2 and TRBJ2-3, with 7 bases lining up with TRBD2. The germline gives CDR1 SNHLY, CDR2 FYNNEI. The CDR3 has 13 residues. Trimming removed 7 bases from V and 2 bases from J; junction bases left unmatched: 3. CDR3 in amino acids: CASTRDYTDTQYF. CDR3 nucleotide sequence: TGTGCCAGCACCCGGGACTACACAGATACGCAGTATTTT.